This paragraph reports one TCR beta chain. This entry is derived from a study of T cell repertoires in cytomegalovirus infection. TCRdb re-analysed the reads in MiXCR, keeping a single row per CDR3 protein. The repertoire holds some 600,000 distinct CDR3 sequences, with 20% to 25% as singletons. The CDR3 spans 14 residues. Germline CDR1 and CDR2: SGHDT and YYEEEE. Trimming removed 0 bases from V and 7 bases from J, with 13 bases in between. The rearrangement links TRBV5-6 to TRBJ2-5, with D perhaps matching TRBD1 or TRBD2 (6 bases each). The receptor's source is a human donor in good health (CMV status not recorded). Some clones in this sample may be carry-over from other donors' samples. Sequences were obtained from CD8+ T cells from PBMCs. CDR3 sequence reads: CASSLGGAVRTQYF. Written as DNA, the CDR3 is TGTGCCAGCAGCTTGGGGGGGGCGGTGAGGACCCAGTACTTC.